Each of the 32 T cell receptor beta chains below was sequenced from the same sample in a study of neoadjuvant anti-PD-1 for oral cavity cancer. Assay used: immunoSEQ multiplex PCR; TCRdb lists only in-frame clones, some missing. The sample lists over 15,000 clones; approximately 70% were seen once. Material: PBMCs, obtained before nivolumab (anti-PD-1) treatment. These receptors all come from a person aged 40 to 85 with oral cavity squamous cell carcinoma.

The chain carries TRBV7-6 and TRBJ2-1; D is possibly TRBD1 (6 bases). The CDR3 consists of 11 residues. V lost 4 bases and J 10 bases, leaving 8 bases between the germline ends. Germline V lookup: CDR1 SGHVS, CDR2 FNYEAQ. CDR3 in amino acids: CASSSGTEQFF. The CDR3 nucleotides are TGTGCCAGCAGCTCCGGGACAGAGCAGTTCTTC.

The rearrangement uses TRBV7-2 and TRBJ2-1, with D possibly being TRBD1 (5 bases). The CDR3 contains 13 residues. Trimming took off 4 bases at V and 7 bases at J, with 11 bases between the two ends. The germline gives CDR1 SGHTA, CDR2 FQGNSA. The CDR3 bases are TGTGCCAGCAGCTCCCTGGGGCGGAATGAGCAGTTCTTC. It yields the protein CASSSLGRNEQFF.

This clone was picked up a small number of times. The chain links TRBV19 to TRBJ1-5, with D perhaps TRBD1 (5 bases). This CDR3 is 16 amino acids long. Germline V gene sequence: CDR1 LNHDA, CDR2 SQIVND (reference sequence). Trimming removed 3 bases at V and 3 bases at J, with 15 bases between. The DNA for the CDR3 is TGTGCCAGTAGTATGCTCCAGGGCCAAAACAATCAGCCCCAGCATTTT. Protein product: CASSMLQGQNNQPQHF.

The chain couples TRBV7-9 to TRBJ1-5; D is ambiguous. Germline CDR1 is SEHNR and CDR2 is FQNEAQ (reference sequence). V dropped 1 base and J dropped 7 bases, with 5 bases sitting between them. The CDR3 covers 12 residues. The CDR3 reads CASSLDYQPQHF. CDR3 nucleotide sequence: TGTGCCAGCAGCTTAGATTACCAGCCCCAGCATTTT.

This clone was seen just once. V gene TRBV27 combines with J gene TRBJ2-1; 7 nucleotides line up with TRBD2. This CDR3 has 14 residues. V gave up 2 bases and J gave up 8 bases; unmatched junction bases: 6. Germline V gene data show CDR1 as MNHEY and CDR2 as SMNVEV (reference sequence). The CDR3 loop is CASSLAGVGYEQFF. The CDR3 nucleotides are TGTGCCAGCAGTTTAGCGGGAGTCGGGTATGAGCAGTTCTTC.

CDR3 DNA sequence: TGTGCCAGCAGCCCCGGACTAGCGGTTATCTACGAGCAGTACTTC. Its translation: CASSPGLAVIYEQYF. This chain joins TRBV28 and TRBJ2-7; TRBD2 agrees at 10 bases. The germline V gene encodes CDR1 MDHEN and CDR2 SYDVKM. This CDR3 region has 15 residues. The V segment lost 6 bases and the J segment 3 bases; nucleotides outside the gene matches: 8.

This chain uses TRBV21-1 with TRBJ1-4; the D segment call TRBD1 is taken from the table without a DNA check. TRBV21-1 represents a pseudogene. CDR3 length equals 15 residues. The CDR3 coding sequence is TGTGCCAGCAGCACCGGACAGGCTCTCAATGAAAAACTGTTTTTT. This sequence encodes CASSTGQALNEKLFF.

The chain is built from TRBV4-2 and TRBJ2-5; D may be TRBD1 (7 bases). This CDR3 is built from 15 residues. The V end lost 1 base, the J end lost 4 bases, and 13 bases lay between the germline ends. Germline V gene data show CDR1 as LGHNA and CDR2 as YNFKEQ. The CDR3 region is CASSQVQQGGETQYF. The DNA for the CDR3 is TGTGCCAGCAGCCAAGTGCAGCAGGGGGGAGAGACCCAGTACTTC.

The chain joins TRBV30 to TRBJ2-6, with D perhaps TRBD1 (5 bases). V lost 0 bases and J lost 13, with 19 bases in between. Germline assignment: CDR1 GTSNPN and CDR2 SVGIG (reference sequence). The CDR3 runs 15 residues. The chain's CDR3 is CAWSVAGLHIGVLTF. The CDR3 coding sequence is TGTGCCTGGAGTGTGGCAGGGCTTCACATCGGGGTCCTGACTTTC.

V and J are TRBV6-5 and TRBJ1-1; D may be TRBD1 (5 bases). Germline CDR1 and CDR2: MNHEY and SVGAGI. V gave up 6 bases and J gave up 1 base, with 15 bases separating them. The CDR3 totals 15 residues. This chain's CDR3 is CASRGGGRTNTEAFF. CDR3 DNA sequence: TGTGCCAGCAGGGGGGGTGGCAGGACGAACACTGAAGCTTTCTTT.

This clone is medium-sized (0.01 to 0.1%) by share. The rearrangement uses TRBV11-3 and TRBJ2-2; 9 nucleotides agree with TRBD1. The CDR3 has 15 residues. J gave up 5 bases and V 3 bases, and 4 bases lay outside the gene matches. Per the germline V gene, CDR1 is SGHNT and CDR2 is YENEEA. The CDR3, as DNA: TGTGCCAGCAGCTTGGACAGGGGAGGAACCGGGGAGCTGTTTTTT. Its protein is CASSLDRGGTGELFF.

V is TRBV27 and J is TRBJ2-5; the D gene is possibly TRBD1 (6 bases). V was cut by 4 bases and J by 4 bases, with 16 bases left in between. This CDR3 comprises 15 residues. Germline V gene lookup returns CDR1 MNHEY and CDR2 SMNVEV (reference sequence). The CDR3 here is CASSSQTQGRETQYF. For the CDR3, the DNA is TGTGCCAGCAGTTCCCAGACTCAGGGGCGAGAGACCCAGTACTTC.

CDR3 sequence: CASSFNTGELFF. CDR3 DNA sequence: TGTGCCAGCAGCTTTAACACCGGGGAGCTGTTTTTT. This chain connects TRBV13 to TRBJ2-2; D call uncertain. Germline lookup yields CDR1 PRHDT and CDR2 FYEKMQ (reference sequence). This CDR3 has 12 residues. Deletions cut 3 bases from V and 2 bases from J, with 1 base between. Using reference TRBV13 and TRBJ2-2 for the parts outside the CDR3, the full variable domain is AAGVIQSPRHLIKEKRETATLKCYPIPRHDTVYWYQQGPGQDPQFLISFYEKMQSDKGSIPDRFSAQQFSDYHSELNMSSLELGDSALYFCASSFNTGELFFGEGSRLTVL.

This sequence joins TRBV10-2 and TRBJ2-7, with 8 nucleotides matching TRBD2. CDR1 WSHSY and CDR2 SAAADI come from the germline V gene. The CDR3 totals 15 residues. The junction had 5 bases not matched to a gene; V was cut back by 0 bases and J by 4 bases. The CDR3 is CASSESSGGRYEQYF. The CDR3 DNA is TGCGCCAGCAGTGAGTCATCGGGAGGGAGGTACGAGCAGTACTTC.

This clone was observed a handful of times. The CDR3 nucleotides read TGCGCCAGCAGCAGCAATCGAGTGGTAGATGGCTACACCTTC. This encodes CASSSNRVVDGYTF. This sequence joins TRBV5-1 and TRBJ1-2, with D uncertain. The CDR3 consists of 14 residues. Germline lookup yields CDR1 SGHRS and CDR2 YFSETQ. V lost 4 bases and J 6 bases, leaving 16 bases between the germline ends.

The table lists this clone with a few counts. In nucleotides, the CDR3 is TGTGCCATCAGCCGGACTAGCGGGAGGGGGGTAAGCACCGGGGAGCTGTTTTTT. Amino acids: CAISRTSGRGVSTGELFF. The chain is built from TRBV10-3 and TRBJ2-2, with 15 bases identical to TRBD2. V lost 6 bases, J lost 4 bases, and 9 bases stayed unmatched. Germline loops: CDR1 ENHRY, CDR2 SYGVKD. The CDR3 is 18 amino acids.

This clone was observed a few times. The CDR3 reads CASSSDRVRNTGELFF. The CDR3 nucleotides are TGTGCCAGCAGTTCTGACAGGGTGAGGAACACCGGGGAGCTGTTTTTT. This chain connects TRBV2 to TRBJ2-2; TRBD1 matches at 7 bases. Per germline, CDR1 SNHLY and CDR2 FYNNEI. There are 16 residues in the CDR3. V shed 5 bases and J 1 base; nucleotides not matched to a gene: 7. Full variable domain (remainder filled in from reference TRBV2 and TRBJ2-2): EPEVTQTPSHQVTQMGQEVILRCVPISNHLYFYWYRQILGQKVEFLVSFYNNEISEKSEIFDDQFSVERPDGSNFTLKIRSTKLEDSAMYFCASSSDRVRNTGELFFGEGSRLTVL.

The V call is TRBV6-6, the J call TRBJ2-7; D is unresolved. The CDR3 covers 14 residues. V lost 5 bases, J lost 2 bases, and 13 bases lay in between. Per germline, CDR1 MNHNY and CDR2 SVGAGI (reference sequence). This chain's CDR3 is CASSQPEQAYEQYF. DNA of the CDR3: TGTGCCAGCAGTCAGCCTGAGCAGGCCTACGAGCAGTACTTC.

This clone was observed a few times. As DNA, the CDR3 is TGTGCCAGCAGCCCGAGACTACTCTCCTACAATGAGCAGTTCTTC. This encodes CASSPRLLSYNEQFF. The chain links TRBV4-2 to TRBJ2-1, with D perhaps TRBD2 (5 bases). CDR3 length: 15 residues. Trimming removed 4 bases at V and 0 bases at J, with 10 bases between. Per germline, CDR1 LGHNA and CDR2 YNFKEQ.

The chain employs TRBV29-1 and TRBJ1-1; D ambiguous. Trimming shortened V by 6 bases and J by 3 bases, and 23 bases separated the two germline ends. CDR3 length: 16 residues. Germline values: CDR1 SQVTM, CDR2 ANQGSEA. The CDR3 spells CSVVRVGKPEDTEAFF. The CDR3, as DNA: TGCAGCGTCGTCAGAGTGGGGAAACCTGAGGACACTGAAGCTTTCTTT.

V usage is TRBV11-2 and J usage is TRBJ2-2; TRBD2 might be the D (7 bases). The CDR3 extends over 13 amino acids. V was clipped by 7 bases and J by 7 bases, with 13 bases between them. Germline CDR1 SGHAT, CDR2 FQNNGV. CDR3 DNA: TGTGCCAGCAATCGGGGGGCGGTCGGGGAGCTGTTTTTT. This sequence encodes CASNRGAVGELFF.

V is TRBV25-1 and J is TRBJ1-2; possibly TRBD1 for D (6 bases). The CDR3 extends over 14 amino acids. Germline lookup yields CDR1 MGHDK and CDR2 SYGVNS. Trimming removed 6 bases from V and 4 bases from J, with 15 bases in between. The DNA for the CDR3 is TGTGCCAGCAGAGAACTCCCGGGGGCCTATGGCTACACCTTC. It is translated as CASRELPGAYGYTF.

This clone was seen a few times. The J gene is TRBJ1-5, the V gene TRBV28; D is possibly TRBD1 (6 bases). Germline V gene sequence: CDR1 MDHEN, CDR2 SYDVKM. Trimming cost V 6 bases and J 1 base, with 10 bases left between them. The CDR3 length is 14 residues. In DNA, the CDR3 is TGTGCCAGCAGGAAACAGGGCAGCAATCAGCCCCAGCATTTT. The encoded protein is CASRKQGSNQPQHF.

The genes are TRBV28 and TRBJ1-5, with D possibly TRBD1 on 5 matching bases. Trimming stripped 4 bases from V and 7 bases from J, with 20 bases between. The CDR3 has 16 residues. CDR1 and CDR2 from the germline V gene are MDHEN and SYDVKM. The CDR3 nucleotides are TGTGCCAGCAGTTCACCTTCGGACGGGACGGAGCAGCCCCAGCATTTT. This encodes CASSSPSDGTEQPQHF.

This chain links TRBV6-5 with TRBJ2-5, with D perhaps matching TRBD1 (5 bases). The CDR3 length is 16 residues. Trimming took 0 bases from V and 4 from J, leaving 15 bases between them. The germline V gene has CDR1 MNHEY and CDR2 SVGAGI. CDR3 residues: CASSYSTTIQGETQYF. The DNA for the CDR3 is TGTGCCAGCAGTTACTCGACAACCATCCAGGGAGAGACCCAGTACTTC.

This clone was picked up a small number of times. CDR3 in amino acids: CASSEGRNQPQHF. The CDR3 DNA sequence: TGTGCCAGTAGTGAGGGCAGAAATCAGCCCCAGCATTTT. J is TRBJ1-5 and V is TRBV19; D call uncertain. The germline CDR1 and CDR2 sequences are LNHDA and SQIVND (reference sequence). With 5 bases removed from V and 4 bases from J, the gap between germline ends came to 9 bases. The CDR3 covers 13 residues.

The chain employs TRBV11-1 and TRBJ2-7; D ambiguous. The CDR3 has 12 amino acids. Per germline, CDR1 SGHAT and CDR2 FQDESV (reference sequence). V lost 2 bases and J 2 bases, leaving 4 bases between the germline ends. The CDR3 loop is CASSLSPYEQYF. CDR3 nucleotides: TGTGCCAGCAGCTTATCCCCCTACGAGCAGTACTTC.

V is TRBV10-2 and J is TRBJ2-3; D unclear. The CDR3 length is 16 residues. Trimming shortened V by 3 bases and J by 0 bases, and 13 bases separated the two germline ends. From germline, CDR1 is WSHSY and CDR2 SAAADI. The CDR3 nucleotides read TGCGCCAGCAGTGACGGCGGTGCATATAGCACAGATACGCAGTATTTT. The encoded protein is CASSDGGAYSTDTQYF.

This clone was counted a few times. This sequence joins TRBV21-1 and TRBJ2-1. TRBV21-1 is recorded as a pseudogene. The CDR3 consists of 14 residues. The CDR3 DNA is TGTGCCAGCAGCAAAGACGGAATCCACAATGAGCAGTTCTTC. This sequence encodes CASSKDGIHNEQFF.

The V gene is TRBV9, the J gene TRBJ2-6; TRBD1 or TRBD2 may be the D gene (5 bases each). V was trimmed by 3 bases and J by 0 bases, leaving 13 bases between them. Per germline, CDR1 SGDLS and CDR2 YYNGEE. The CDR3 runs to 17 residues. The DNA of the CDR3 is TGTGCCAGCAGCGCCTGGGACGGAAACTCTGGGGCCAACGTCCTGACTTTC. It encodes CASSAWDGNSGANVLTF.

V and J are TRBV9 and TRBJ2-1, with unresolved D. Germline V gives CDR1 SGDLS, CDR2 YYNGEE. CDR3 length: 16 amino acids. V was pared by 4 bases and J by 5 bases, with 19 bases between. This CDR3 reads CASSPQQSPLHNEQFF. The CDR3 coding sequence is TGTGCCAGCAGCCCCCAGCAGTCCCCCCTACACAATGAGCAGTTCTTC. Filled out from reference TRBV9 and TRBJ2-1, the complete variable domain reads DSGVTQTPKHLITATGQRVTLRCSPRSGDLSVYWYQQSLDQGLQFLIQYYNGEERAKGNILERFSAQQFPDLHSELNLSSLELGDSALYFCASSPQQSPLHNEQFFGPGTRLTVL.

V and J are TRBV5-4 and TRBJ1-1; a possible D gene is TRBD1 (6 bases). CDR3 length: 16 amino acids. Trimming stripped 0 bases from V and 1 base from J, with 13 bases between. The germline V gene has CDR1 SGHNT and CDR2 YYREEE (reference sequence). The CDR3 sequence: CASSLAPRGENTEAFF. The CDR3 DNA reads as TGTGCCAGCAGCTTGGCCCCCAGGGGCGAGAACACTGAAGCTTTCTTT. Looking up the rest from reference TRBV5-4 and TRBJ1-1 gives the full variable domain: ETGVTQSPTHLIKTRGQQVTLRCSSQSGHNTVSWYQQALGQGPQFIFQYYREEENGRGNFPPRFSGLQFPNYSSELNVNALELDDSALYLCASSLAPRGENTEAFFGQGTRLTVV.